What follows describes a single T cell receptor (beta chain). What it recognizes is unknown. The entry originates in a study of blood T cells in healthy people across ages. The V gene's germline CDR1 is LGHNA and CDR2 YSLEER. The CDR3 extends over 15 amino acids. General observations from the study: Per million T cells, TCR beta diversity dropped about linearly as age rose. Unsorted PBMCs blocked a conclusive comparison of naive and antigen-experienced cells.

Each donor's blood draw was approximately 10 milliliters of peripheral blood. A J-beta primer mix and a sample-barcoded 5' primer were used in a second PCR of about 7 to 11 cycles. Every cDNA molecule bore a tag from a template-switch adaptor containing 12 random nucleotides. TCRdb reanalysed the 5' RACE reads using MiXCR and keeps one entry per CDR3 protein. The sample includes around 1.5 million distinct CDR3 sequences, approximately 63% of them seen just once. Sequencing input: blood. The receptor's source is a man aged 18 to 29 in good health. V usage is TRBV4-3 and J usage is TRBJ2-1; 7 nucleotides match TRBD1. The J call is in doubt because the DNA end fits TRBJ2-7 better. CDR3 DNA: TGCGCCAGCAGCGAAGGACAGGCGGCCTACAATGAGCAGTACTTC. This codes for CASSEGQAAYNEQYF.